One and the same sample provided the 17 T cell receptor beta chains below, sequenced in a study of cytomegalovirus exposure and HLA in healthy donors. Vbeta (60) and Jbeta (13) primers were used in the PCR. TCRdb's copy holds only in-frame clones and misses some; the assay was immunoSEQ multiplex PCR. This repertoire shows 170,000 or so clones, 80% found once; its top ten account for 0.6% to 0.7%. Sequencing was done on a sample of PBMCs. These TCRs come from a boy aged 5-17 years in good health and CMV-seronegative.

This sequence joins TRBV7-8 and TRBJ1-2; TRBD1 aligns across 7 bases. Germline lookup yields CDR1 SGHVS and CDR2 FQNEAQ. The junction had 5 bases not matched to a gene; V was cut back by 5 bases and J by 5 bases. The CDR3 is 13 residues long. CDR3: CASSTGDSYGYTF. In DNA form, the CDR3 reads TGTGCCAGCAGCACAGGGGACTCTTATGGCTACACCTTC.

The chain carries TRBV7-9 and TRBJ2-5, with a possible D match to TRBD2 (5 bases). This CDR3 contains 17 residues. Germline assignment: CDR1 SEHNR and CDR2 FQNEAQ (reference sequence). Trimming cost V 1 base and J 2 bases, with 17 bases left between them. The CDR3 DNA is TGTGCCAGCAGCTTAGGTGGTGGAGGCACCCCACAAGAGACCCAGTACTTC. Residues: CASSLGGGGTPQETQYF. Looking up the rest from reference TRBV7-9 and TRBJ2-5 gives the full variable domain: DTGVSQNPRHKITKRGQNVTFRCDPISEHNRLYWYRQTLGQGPEFLTYFQNEAQLEKSRLLSDRFSAERPKGSFSTLEIQRTEQGDSAMYLCASSLGGGGTPQETQYFGPGTRLLVL.

The chain combines TRBV11-3 with TRBJ2-3; TRBD2 matches 10 bases. The germline CDR1 and CDR2 sequences are SGHNT and YENEEA. V lost 5 bases and J lost 6; bases outside the gene matches: 8. This CDR3 has 15 residues. The CDR3: CASSVSGGQTDTQYF. CDR3 coding DNA: TGTGCCAGCAGCGTTAGCGGGGGGCAAACGGATACGCAGTATTTT. Complete variable domain (other parts from reference TRBV11-3 and TRBJ2-3): EAGVVQSPRYKIIEKKQPVAFWCNPISGHNTLYWYLQNLGQGPELLIRYENEEAVDDSQLPKDRFSAERLKGVDSTLKIQPAELGDSAVYLCASSVSGGQTDTQYFGPGTRLTVL.

The rearrangement links TRBV14 to TRBJ2-7; D gene unclear. Deletions cut 1 base from V and 3 bases from J, with 7 bases between. The germline gives CDR1 SGHDN, CDR2 FVKESK. There are 13 residues in the CDR3. The CDR3 reads CASSQGAYYEQYF. The CDR3 coding sequence is TGTGCCAGCAGCCAAGGAGCTTACTACGAGCAGTACTTC.

The rearrangement links TRBV19 to TRBJ1-1; D might be TRBD1 (5 bases). The germline V gene has CDR1 LNHDA and CDR2 SQIVND (reference sequence). The CDR3 extends over 15 amino acids. Between the trimmed V and J ends, which lost 0 bases and 1 base, there was a span of 9 bases. CDR3: CASSIDWGGNTEAFF. CDR3 DNA sequence: TGTGCCAGTAGTATAGATTGGGGGGGGAACACTGAAGCTTTCTTT.

The rearrangement uses TRBV4-1 and TRBJ2-5; D possibly corresponds to TRBD2 (6 bases). Germline lookup yields CDR1 MGHRA and CDR2 YSYEKL. This CDR3 is built from 13 residues. V was cut by 3 bases and J by 5 bases, with 10 bases left in between. DNA of the CDR3: TGCGCCAGCAGCCAGTGGGGACTGGAGACCCAGTACTTC. Residues: CASSQWGLETQYF.

About this clone itself: Since the CDR3 does not end with the conserved phenylalanine or tryptophan, this likely comes from a read error. It is unclear where the CDR3 begins or ends on the DNA, so no DNA is shown, and the CDR3 is as TCRdb lists it. V usage is TRBV5-8 and J usage is TRBJ1-1; the table gives TRBD1 as D, unverified against the DNA. With termini counted, the CDR3 has 10 amino acids. Germline values: CDR1 SGHTS, CDR2 YDEGEE. The CDR3 protein is CASSLAQGTG.

This clone has just a few counts. The V call is TRBV15, the J call TRBJ1-5; TRBD1 might be the D (5 bases). V lost 0 bases and J lost 4, with 10 bases in between. Germline assignment: CDR1 LNHNV and CDR2 YYDKDF (reference sequence). The CDR3 loop spans 15 amino acids. The CDR3 nucleotides are TGTGCCACCAGCAGAGACCGACAGCCGAATCAGCCCCAGCATTTT. Its protein is CATSRDRQPNQPQHF.

This clone occurred a few times. The chain uses TRBV2 and TRBJ1-2; 9 bases align to TRBD1. CDR1 and CDR2 from the germline V gene are SNHLY and FYNNEI. The CDR3 loop spans 16 amino acids. Germline trimming cut 5 bases from V and 2 bases from J; bases unmatched to any gene: 9. The CDR3 DNA reads TGTGCCAGCAGTTTTATCCGGGACAGGGACAACTATGGCTACACCTTC. Protein product: CASSFIRDRDNYGYTF.

This clone was detected a few times. The V gene is TRBV9, the J gene TRBJ1-1; D is unclear. This CDR3 is 16 amino acids long. Between the trimmed V and J ends, which lost 0 bases and 8 bases, there was a span of 20 bases. The germline CDR1 and CDR2 sequences are SGDLS and YYNGEE. The DNA of the CDR3 is TGTGCCAGCAGCGTAGGAGAAACTGGAGACTTCGCGGAAGCTTTCTTT. This encodes CASSVGETGDFAEAFF.

V gene TRBV20-1 combines with J gene TRBJ2-7, with 7 bases aligning to TRBD1. The CDR3 loop spans 11 amino acids. CDR1 and CDR2 from the germline V gene are DFQATT and SNEGSKA (reference sequence). V lost 0 bases, J lost 11 bases, and 4 bases stayed unmatched. The CDR3 DNA reads TGCAGTGCTAGAGATCCTACAGGGGAGTACTTC. It codes for CSARDPTGEYF.

This chain links TRBV30 with TRBJ2-1; D ambiguous. Germline CDR1 GTSNPN, CDR2 SVGIG (reference sequence). The V and J ends lost 2 bases and 4 bases respectively, with 6 bases between them. The CDR3 runs 12 residues. For the CDR3, the DNA is TGTGCCTGGAGTCCTAGGTACAATGAGCAGTTCTTC. Translating gives CAWSPRYNEQFF.

This clone was seen only a few times. V usage is TRBV4-1 and J usage is TRBJ2-7; D is possibly TRBD2 (5 bases). With 1 base removed from V and 6 bases from J, the gap between germline ends came to 10 bases. The CDR3 runs 13 residues. Germline V lookup: CDR1 MGHRA, CDR2 YSYEKL. CDR3 sequence: CASSQVEGGEQYF. The CDR3 DNA sequence: TGCGCCAGCAGCCAAGTTGAGGGCGGCGAGCAGTACTTC.

CDR3 amino acids: CASSLDGHGNSPLHF. In DNA form, the CDR3 reads TGTGCCAGCAGCTTAGACGGACACGGGAATTCACCCCTCCACTTT. The chain couples TRBV11-1 to TRBJ1-6, with a weak D call TRBD1 (5 bases). The germline CDR1 and CDR2 sequences are SGHAT and FQDESV (reference sequence). The CDR3 has 15 amino acids. The ends were cut back, 1 base at V and 7 bases at J, with 11 bases in the middle.

In the case of this clone: An end of the junction differs from the germline gene, which may be a read error. This chain links TRBV7-9 with TRBJ2-7; D remains unclear. Germline CDR1 is SEHNR and CDR2 is FQNEAQ (reference sequence). CDR3 length: 15 amino acids. The CDR3 nucleotides are TGTTCCAGCAGCTTAGATGTCCGGAGCTCCTACGAGCAGTACTTC. It yields the protein CSSSLDVRSSYEQYF.

The V and J genes are TRBV27 and TRBJ1-2; unclear D gene. This CDR3 is 14 amino acids long. V lost 0 bases, J lost 4 bases, and 9 bases lay in between. CDR1 MNHEY and CDR2 SMNVEV come from the germline V gene (reference sequence). Here the CDR3 DNA reads TGTGCCAGCAGTTTATCGAAAGGGAGCTATGGCTACACCTTC. It encodes CASSLSKGSYGYTF.

This clone was seen a single time. CDR3 in amino acids: CASSSSRPEGLAGVPDTQYF. CDR3 DNA sequence: TGTGCCAGCAGCTCCTCCCGCCCGGAGGGACTAGCGGGAGTCCCGGATACGCAGTATTTT. This chain connects TRBV11-3 to TRBJ2-3; TRBD2 matches 14 bases. Germline lookup yields CDR1 SGHNT and CDR2 YENEEA. The CDR3 extends over 20 amino acids. V gave up 4 bases and J gave up 6 bases; unmatched junction bases: 18.